The sequence of this TCR beta chain was determined in a study of blood T cell repertoires in COVID-19. Study context: Researchers got acute and convalescent COVID-19 samples from the United States, Italy and Spain. The cDNA or gDNA used as material had been derived from T cells, B-cell-depleted T cells, or PBMCs.

This CDR3 spans 16 amino acids. Germline V gene sequence: CDR1 LGHNA, CDR2 YSLEER. Trimming removed 2 bases from V and 5 bases from J; junction bases left unmatched: 7. As processed by the authors: Estimation of nucleated cell counts was performed using reference gene primer amplification. The repertoire was sequenced with immunoSEQ multiplex PCR; TCRdb's copy has only in-frame clones and lacks some. D and trimming were read from the DNA, whereas the V and J calls and clone size are those reported in that table. The data hold some 53,000 clones, with 89% observed a single time. The chain links TRBV4-3 to TRBJ2-1; 9 bases match TRBD1. This TCR came from a man between 60 and 75 years old with active COVID-19. The sample was peripheral blood. CDR3 sequence reads: CASSQILQGANNEQFF. CDR3 nucleotides: TGCGCCAGCAGCCAAATCCTACAGGGGGCAAACAATGAGCAGTTCTTC.